This T cell receptor beta chain was sequenced during a study of neurological immune-mediated disorders. This clonotype has at least ten counts. Its antigen is still unknown. Findings and limits, study-wide: Patients with HTLV-1-associated myelopathy had the highest level of TCR clonal expansion, whereas patients with multiple sclerosis had the lowest level, falling beneath the level found in healthy controls. One related-CDR3 cluster, found by phylogenetic grouping, held repertoires of 18 of 34 multiple sclerosis patients and is a possible signature.

The germline V gene encodes CDR1 SEHNR and CDR2 FQNEAQ (reference sequence). The CDR3 totals 15 residues. With V trimmed by 5 bases and J by 10 bases, 8 bases remained unmatched. The cDNA came from 5'RACE with 10-nucleotide random UMIs. The output of every sequencing run, over 170 million TCR-beta sequences, came from 15-18 subjects. TCRdb re-derived calls from the 5' RACE reads in MiXCR, one entry per CDR3 protein. The sample shows approximately 66,000 distinct CDR3 sequences, around 3.3% of them seen only once. This chain uses TRBV7-9 with TRBJ2-1; TRBD2 agrees at 13 bases. The source of this sequence is a middle-aged man with multiple sclerosis. Sequencing used PBMCs. The DNA for the CDR3 is TGTGCCAGCAGCCTAGGACTAGCGGGAGCGGGGGAGCAGTTCTTC. It translates to CASSLGLAGAGEQFF.